These T cell receptor beta chains were read from a single sample in a study of T cells in Graves' hyperthyroidism and ophthalmopathy. TCRdb fed the multiplex PCR reads into MiXCR, producing one record per CDR3 protein. Of 550,000 to 800,000 distinct CDR3 sequences in the sample, 16% were seen once. The sequenced sample was blood. The source of these receptors is a man aged 18 to 30 with Graves' hyperthyroidism. Each CDR3 is given with its conserved first and last residue. Fields, in order: V gene, D gene, clone size, J gene, CDR3 protein, CDR3 DNA. The D gene is left open where the match is weak. Clone size is shown for a subset of rows, as once, few, many or a class of expanded clone.

TRBV7-3	TRBD2	-	TRBJ2-1	CASTPVGRAMYNEQFF	TGTGCCAGCACCCCAGTCGGGAGGGCAATGTACAATGAGCAGTTCTTC
TRBV4-1	-	-	TRBJ1-1	CASSLEAPGSTEAFF	TGCGCCAGCAGCCTCGAAGCTCCAGGGAGCACTGAAGCTTTCTTT
TRBV3-1	TRBD1	few	TRBJ1-6	CASSQDSGQGISPLHF	TGTGCCAGCAGCCAAGATTCGGGACAGGGGATTTCACCCCTCCACTTT
TRBV9	-	few	TRBJ1-2	CASSANQGLGGYTF	TGTGCCAGCAGCGCCAACCAGGGTCTCGGGGGCTACACCTTC
TRBV30	-	many	TRBJ1-1	CAWSEGGGARTEAFF	TGTGCCTGGAGTGAGGGTGGGGGGGCGCGGACTGAAGCTTTCTTT
TRBV3-1	-	few	TRBJ1-2	CASSQGRGRGYTF	TGTGCCAGCAGCCAAGGCCGGGGACGAGGCTACACCTTC
TRBV5-1	TRBD2	many	TRBJ2-3	CASSLRREVGADTQYF	TGCGCCAGCAGCTTGCGGCGGGAGGTAGGAGCAGATACGCAGTATTTT
TRBV12-3/TRBV12-4	-	many	TRBJ1-5	CASSLNSGSNQPQHF	TGTGCCAGCAGTTTAAACTCGGGTAGCAATCAGCCCCAGCATTTT
TRBV28	TRBD1	many	TRBJ2-5	CASSVPGTGGFRLPEETQYF	TGTGCCAGCAGTGTTCCGGGGACAGGAGGGTTTAGATTACCCGAGGAGACCCAGTACTTC
TRBV7-7	-	many	TRBJ2-1	CASSYGRHNEQFF	TGTGCTAGCAGCTACGGACGGCACAATGAGCAGTTCTTC
TRBV7-8	TRBD1	-	TRBJ1-3	CACSLGDRGNTIYF	TGTGCCTGCAGCCTGGGGGACAGGGGAAACACCATATATTTT
TRBV7-9	-	few	TRBJ2-3	CASSSQREAGDTQYF	TGTGCCAGCAGCTCCCAGCGTGAGGCGGGAGATACGCAGTATTTT
TRBV7-9	TRBD2	few	TRBJ2-1	CASSPGTSATNEQFF	TGTGCCAGCAGCCCGGGGACTAGCGCTACCAATGAGCAGTTCTTC
TRBV6-1	-	many	TRBJ1-5	CASSDGMGRPQHF	TGTGCCAGCAGTGATGGGATGGGGCGGCCCCAGCATTTT
TRBV2	-	many	TRBJ1-5	CASRGLGKSNQPQHF	TGTGCCAGCAGAGGTTTAGGGAAAAGCAATCAGCCCCAGCATTTT
TRBV6-1	TRBD1	many	TRBJ1-5	CASSNRGTNQPQHF	TGTGCCAGCAGCAACAGGGGCACCAATCAGCCCCAGCATTTT
TRBV12-3/TRBV12-4	-	many	TRBJ2-1	CASSFPNNEQFF	TGTGCCAGCAGTTTCCCCAACAATGAGCAGTTCTTC
TRBV11-3	-	many	TRBJ2-7	CASSLSGSGYEQYF	TGTGCCAGCAGCTTATCCGGGAGCGGCTACGAGCAGTACTTC
TRBV27	-	many	TRBJ1-5	CASSPTDGAGPQHF	TGTGCCAGCAGTCCCACGGACGGCGCTGGGCCCCAGCATTTT
TRBV28	TRBD2	many	TRBJ2-7	CASSLRDYHYEQYF	TGTGCCAGCAGTTTAAGGGACTACCACTACGAGCAGTACTTC
TRBV20-1	-	-	TRBJ2-7	CSVSTLYEQYF	TGCAGTGTGTCTACCCTCTACGAGCAGTACTTC
TRBV20-1	-	-	TRBJ2-7	CSARGRRSSYEQYF	TGCAGTGCTAGAGGTCGTAGGAGCTCCTACGAGCAGTACTTC
TRBV2	-	-	TRBJ1-5	CASSPPGYSNQPQHF	TGTGCCAGCAGCCCCCCGGGGTATAGCAATCAGCCCCAGCATTTT
TRBV28	-	many	TRBJ2-7	CASIPGGMTYEQYF	TGTGCCAGCATCCCGGGTGGGATGACCTACGAGCAGTACTTC
TRBV28	TRBD2	-	TRBJ2-5	CASSSISGSQETQYF	TGTGCCAGCAGTTCCATTAGCGGGAGTCAGGAGACCCAGTACTTC
TRBV6-2/TRBV6-3	-	-	TRBJ2-1	CASSGTHEQFF	TGTGCCAGCAGTGGGACACATGAGCAGTTCTTC
TRBV6-2/TRBV6-3	TRBD1	few	TRBJ2-7	CASRLRDRVSSGLYEQYF	TGTGCCAGCAGACTCCGGGACAGGGTCTCGTCGGGACTCTACGAGCAGTACTTC
TRBV5-1	TRBD2	many	TRBJ2-1	CASSLQREGFNYNEQFF	TGCGCCAGCAGCTTGCAGCGGGAGGGGTTCAATTACAATGAGCAGTTCTTC
TRBV5-1	-	-	TRBJ1-3	CASSMGTASSGNTIYF	TGCGCCAGCAGCATGGGGACGGCCAGCTCTGGAAACACCATATATTTT
TRBV6-5	-	few	TRBJ1-4	CASSYSVGTHNEKLVF	TGTGCCAGCAGTTACTCCGTCGGGACACATAATGAAAAACTGGTTTTT
TRBV4-1	-	-	TRBJ2-1	CASSQVGSPGVSQRNEQFF	TGCGCCAGCAGCCAAGTCGGTTCCCCGGGAGTGAGCCAGAGGAATGAGCAGTTCTTC
TRBV6-1	-	-	TRBJ2-1	CASAPGSSYNEQFF	TGTGCCAGCGCACCCGGGAGCTCCTACAATGAGCAGTTCTTC
TRBV12-3/TRBV12-4	-	-	TRBJ2-7	CASGTTGPNTYEQYF	TGTGCCAGCGGGACAACCGGGCCAAACACCTACGAGCAGTACTTC
TRBV30	-	many	TRBJ2-1	CAWSVRGLTSYNEQFF	TGTGCCTGGAGTGTACGAGGACTAACCTCCTACAATGAGCAGTTCTTC
TRBV5-1	TRBD2	-	TRBJ2-1	CASSLTSGVSYNEQFF	TGCGCCAGCAGCTTGACAAGCGGGGTTTCTTACAATGAGCAGTTCTTC
TRBV3-1	TRBD1	few	TRBJ1-4	CASSLTQGAGEKLFF	TGTGCCAGCAGCCTTACCCAGGGGGCTGGTGAAAAACTGTTTTTT
TRBV4-2	-	-	TRBJ1-1	CASSPFDRSQGNTEAFF	TGTGCCAGCAGCCCCTTCGACAGGTCTCAAGGAAACACTGAAGCTTTCTTT
TRBV19	TRBD1	many	TRBJ1-1	CASSPDRGVSEAFF	TGTGCCAGTAGTCCAGACAGGGGGGTTTCTGAAGCTTTCTTT
TRBV20-1	-	many	TRBJ2-7	CSAPVTTRGEQYF	TGCAGTGCCCCAGTAACCACGAGAGGCGAGCAGTACTTC
TRBV5-5	-	few	TRBJ1-1	CASSKYVGPTEAFF	TGTGCCAGCAGCAAGTACGTGGGACCCACTGAAGCTTTCTTT
TRBV7-2	-	few	TRBJ2-1	CASTLEGRSRYNEQFF	TGTGCCAGCACTCTCGAGGGGCGGAGTAGATACAATGAGCAGTTCTTC
TRBV29-1	-	many	TRBJ2-7	CSVEVSYEQYF	TGCAGCGTTGAAGTCTCCTACGAGCAGTACTTC
TRBV7-9	TRBD2	many	TRBJ2-5	CASSLVRGAGGRETQYF	TGTGCCAGCAGCTTAGTGAGAGGAGCGGGAGGAAGAGAGACCCAGTACTTC
TRBV2	TRBD2	many	TRBJ2-3	CARTTGTSGTDTQYF	TGTGCCAGGACTACCGGGACTAGCGGCACAGATACGCAGTATTTT
TRBV27	-	-	TRBJ2-1	CASSLSIDTSYNEQFF	TGTGCCAGCAGTTTAAGTATAGACACCTCCTACAATGAGCAGTTCTTC
TRBV30	TRBD1	many	TRBJ1-4	CAWTNPAGAGGSEKLFF	TGTGCCTGGACCAACCCCGCCGGGGCAGGGGGAAGTGAAAAACTGTTTTTT
TRBV3-1	-	many	TRBJ2-5	CASSQGDTGLQETQYF	TGTGCCAGCAGCCAAGGGGACACGGGCCTCCAAGAGACCCAGTACTTC